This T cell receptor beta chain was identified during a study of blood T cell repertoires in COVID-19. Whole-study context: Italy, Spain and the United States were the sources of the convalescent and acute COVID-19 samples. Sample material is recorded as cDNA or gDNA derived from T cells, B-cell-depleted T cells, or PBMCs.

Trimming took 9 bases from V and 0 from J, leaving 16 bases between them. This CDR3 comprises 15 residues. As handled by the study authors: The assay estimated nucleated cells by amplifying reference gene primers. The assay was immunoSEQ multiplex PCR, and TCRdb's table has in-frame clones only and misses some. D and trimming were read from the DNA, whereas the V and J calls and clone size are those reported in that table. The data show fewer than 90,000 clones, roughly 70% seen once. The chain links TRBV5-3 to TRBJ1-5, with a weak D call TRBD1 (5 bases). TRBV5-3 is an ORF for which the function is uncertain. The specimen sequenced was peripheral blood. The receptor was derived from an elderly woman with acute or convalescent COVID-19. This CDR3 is CAKIQAAYSNQPQHF. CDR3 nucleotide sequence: TGTGCCAAAATACAGGCTGCTTATAGCAATCAGCCCCAGCATTTT.